This T cell receptor (beta chain) comes out of a study of cytomegalovirus exposure and HLA in healthy donors. With 5 bases removed from V and 8 bases from J, the gap between germline ends came to 21 bases. Germline V lookup: CDR1 SGHAT, CDR2 FQNNGV. CDR3 length equals 16 residues. The primer mix had 60 Vbeta and 13 Jbeta primers. Sequenced by immunoSEQ multiplex PCR; TCRdb stores in-frame clones only, minus some. The sample lists some 200,000 clones, roughly 12% occurring once. This TCR derives from a man between 45 and 60 years old in good health and CMV-seropositive. V usage is TRBV11-2 and J usage is TRBJ1-4; D is unclear. The sample consisted of PBMCs. CDR3 DNA: TGTGCCAGCAGCGCCCAAGGCCGGGTTCCCAACGAAAAACTGTTTTTT. Protein product: CASSAQGRVPNEKLFF.